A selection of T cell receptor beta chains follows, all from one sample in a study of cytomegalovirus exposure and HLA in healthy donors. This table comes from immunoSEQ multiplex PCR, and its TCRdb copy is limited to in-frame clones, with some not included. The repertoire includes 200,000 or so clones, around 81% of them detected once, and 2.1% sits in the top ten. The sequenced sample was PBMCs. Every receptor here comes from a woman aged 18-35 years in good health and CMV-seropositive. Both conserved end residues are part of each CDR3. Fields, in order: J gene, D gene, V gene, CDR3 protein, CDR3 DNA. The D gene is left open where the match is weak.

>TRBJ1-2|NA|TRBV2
CASSELGGVGYGYTF
TGTGCCAGCAGTGAACTTGGAGGGGTGGGCTATGGCTACACCTTC
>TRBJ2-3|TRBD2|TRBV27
CASIRRTSGYWYF
TGTGCCAGCATCCGTCGGACTAGTGGGTATTGGTATTTT
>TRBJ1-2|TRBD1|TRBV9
CASSVDPGDSYGYTF
TGTGCCAGCAGCGTAGACCCAGGGGACAGCTATGGCTACACCTTC
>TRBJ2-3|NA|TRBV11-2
CASSFHGRAADTQYF
TGTGCCAGCAGCTTTCATGGCAGGGCCGCAGATACGCAGTATTTT
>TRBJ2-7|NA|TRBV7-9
CATTGDYEQYF
TGTGCCACCACCGGGGACTACGAGCAGTACTTC
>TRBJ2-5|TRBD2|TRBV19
CASSIKTSGETQYF
TGTGCCAGTAGTATTAAGACTAGCGGGGAGACCCAGTACTTC
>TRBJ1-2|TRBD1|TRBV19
CASRVDRDYGYTF
TGTGCCAGTAGGGTAGACAGGGACTATGGCTACACCTTC
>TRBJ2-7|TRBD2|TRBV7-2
CASSYIAGESPYEQYF
TGTGCCAGCAGCTATATAGCGGGGGAGTCACCCTACGAGCAGTACTTC
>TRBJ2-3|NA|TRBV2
CASSEQRRTQYF
TGTGCCAGCAGTGAACAGCGGCGTACGCAGTATTTT
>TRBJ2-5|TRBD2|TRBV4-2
CASSQDPLAGGPRETQYF
TGTGCCAGCAGCCAAGATCCCCTAGCGGGGGGGCCGCGGGAGACCCAGTACTTC